This T cell receptor (beta chain) appears in the sequencing data of a study of T cell responses to AZD1222 COVID-19 vaccine (dated by TCRdb to the early 2020s). Concerning the study at large: A total of approximately 240 trial participants underwent TCR sequencing, of whom more than 200 had received two doses of AZD1222 and about 26 had received two doses of the MenACWY control vaccine. Trial participants were enrolled by age into subgroups of 18-55, 56-69 and 70-plus years, and roughly 150, 30 and 60 TCR-sequenced participants, respectively, were included in these subgroups. Study-level results and caveats: The whole spike protein was spanned by vaccine-associated CD4 TCRs, and dominant responses were seen in regions 160-218 and 743-854. Because no day 14 peak-response samples were available, the repertoires could be characterized only after the peak T cell response. A significant rise in spike-specific TCR breadth and depth was observed after two AZD1222 doses relative to day 0 and relative to MenACWY recipients. Reportedly, almost half of the unique spike-specific TCRs recognized epitopes lying outside the regions that are mutated in the B.1.351 and B.1.1.7 variants. Participants were mostly white British, with more females than males. The authors suggested clonal diversity may have been underestimated. The 56-69-year group was small, and its depth increase did not reach significance, likely because of low power. Conclusions about previously exposed vaccinees were limited because only five to seven AZD1222 recipients were SARS-CoV-2 seropositive at baseline.

From its cysteine to its phenylalanine, the CDR3 spans 16 amino acids. Only the CDR3 DNA stays, 48 bases, in frame from base 1. CDR1 and CDR2 are read off the germline V gene as KGHSH and LQKENI. The V end gives up 6 bases and the J end 7 bases, leaving 15 bases in the junction not matched to a gene. Turning to this clone: Its antigen specificity is not known. No base qualities exist here, and no much larger clone lies one base off it.

The CDR3 regions of human TCRbeta chains were analyzed by immunosequencing. In the original analysis: TCRs in the repertoires were compared against a reference library of SARS-CoV-2-specific TCRs that had been generated with the MIRA antigen-specificity platform. Breadth meant the fraction of unique TCRs that were SARS-CoV-2-associated, whereas depth meant the fraction of total T cells that were SARS-CoV-2-associated. Using the MIRA data, each spike-specific TCR was mapped to the spike region that the TCR reacts to and placed in a CD4 or CD8 class. Log10-transformed breadth and depth values were compared by one-way ANOVA with Sidak's multiple comparisons tests. TCRdb re-hosts the immuneACCESS table, in-frame sequences only. Its copies lack some clones; in the studies checked, an unresolved V gene accounts for under half of them, and the cause for the rest is not known. V and J calls and clone size are as listed in that table; D and trimming were resolved from the DNA. Recorded for this sample are about 42,000 clones; about 87% of them occurred a single time. The ten largest clones take up about 25% of the sample.

The time point label on this specimen signifies: about 28 days (+/-7) after the second vaccine dose. AZD1222 recipients with second doses at about 4 weeks or about 12 weeks were pooled, because spike-specific TCR depth and breadth did not differ between schedules. Vaccinee samples were obtained from the UK trials COV001 and COV002, which included a single-blind randomized controlled phase 2/3 trial of AZD1222 (ChAdOx1 nCoV-19) in healthy adults. For TCRbeta chain sequencing, PBMC samples were collected from trial participants at day 0 and at day 28 after the second dose. This receptor was obtained from an adult who received the AZD1222 COVID-19 vaccine. The V and J genes are TRBV18 and TRBJ1-5, with 7 junctional bases fitting TRBD1. The material was peripheral blood, obtained 28 days after the second AZD1222 dose. The CDR3 is CASSPRWHRGGQPQHF. The DNA sequence is TGTGCCAGCTCTCCTAGATGGCACAGGGGAGGCCAGCCCCAGCATTTT.